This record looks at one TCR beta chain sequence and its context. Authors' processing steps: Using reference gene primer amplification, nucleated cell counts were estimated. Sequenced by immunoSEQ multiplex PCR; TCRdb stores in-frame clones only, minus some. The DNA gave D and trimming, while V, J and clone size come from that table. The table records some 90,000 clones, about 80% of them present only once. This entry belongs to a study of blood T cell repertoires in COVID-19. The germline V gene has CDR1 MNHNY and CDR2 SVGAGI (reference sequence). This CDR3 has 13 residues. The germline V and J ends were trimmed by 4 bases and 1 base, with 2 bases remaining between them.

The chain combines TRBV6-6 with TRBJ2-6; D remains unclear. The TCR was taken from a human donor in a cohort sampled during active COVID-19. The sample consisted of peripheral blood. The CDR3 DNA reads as TGTGCCAGCAGTTCGTCTGGGGCCAACGTCCTGACTTTC. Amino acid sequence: CASSSSGANVLTF.